These 19 T cell receptor beta chains originate from one sample sequenced in a study of regulatory T cells in long-lasting Graves disease. Time point indicated: newly diagnosed GD, antithyroid drugs for less than 3 months. PBMCs provided the RNA from which the TCR library was made. Investigators prepared the TCR beta libraries by applying iRepertoire HTBI primers and Arm-PCR of CDR3 regions. TCRdb ran MiXCR on the multiplex PCR reads and lists one entry per CDR3 protein. There are 200,000 to 250,000 distinct CDR3 sequences in the sample; 20% to 25% occur only once, and around 13% lies in the top ten. Sequencing was performed on peripheral blood mononuclear cells (PBMCs), taken at new diagnosis, from a patient treated with antithyroid drugs. Source of these receptors: a female donor with Graves disease.

J is TRBJ2-1 and V is TRBV10-1; the match to TRBD1 covers 11 bases. Trimming cost V 5 bases and J 6 bases; bases outside gene matches: 3. Germline assignment: CDR1 WNHNN and CDR2 SYGVQD (reference sequence). This CDR3 spans 14 amino acids. The chain's CDR3 is CASSPGTGGNEQFF. In nucleotides, the CDR3 is TGCGCCAGCAGTCCCGGGACAGGGGGCAATGAGCAGTTCTTC.

This clonotype was seen a few times. With a much larger clone just one base away, this may be a read error. The chain has TRBV6-1 and TRBJ2-5, with D perhaps TRBD2 (6 bases). Trimming shortened V by 5 bases and J by 7 bases, and 14 bases separated the two germline ends. Germline lookup yields CDR1 MNHNS and CDR2 SASEGT. The CDR3 is made up of 13 amino acids. CDR3 sequence reads: CASSTFLGGTQYF. CDR3 coding DNA: TGTGCCAGCAGTACCTTCTTGGGAGGGACCCAGTACTTC.

The J gene is TRBJ1-5, the V gene TRBV28; D is unclear. The CDR3 spans 13 residues. V lost 5 bases to trimming and J lost 4 bases, with 9 bases between them. The germline CDR1 and CDR2 sequences are MDHEN and SYDVKM. The CDR3 DNA reads TGTGCCAGCAGTCAACCGCAGAATCAGCCCCAGCATTTT. Amino acids: CASSQPQNQPQHF.

This clonotype was detected only a few times. V gene TRBV20-1 combines with J gene TRBJ1-1; D unresolved. Germline assignment: CDR1 DFQATT and CDR2 SNEGSKA (reference sequence). V lost 0 bases to trimming and J lost 3 bases, with 14 bases between them. The length of the CDR3 is 15 residues. The CDR3 DNA sequence: TGCAGTGCTAGAGATCCCTTTCCCTCCCACACTGAAGCTTTCTTT. Translating it yields CSARDPFPSHTEAFF.

In its sample, this clonotype was seen many times. The chain carries TRBV20-1 and TRBJ1-1; the match to TRBD1 covers 7 bases. The V gene end was trimmed by 0 bases and the J gene end by 4 bases; junction bases not matched to a gene: 5. The CDR3 spans 14 residues. Per germline, CDR1 DFQATT and CDR2 SNEGSKA (reference sequence). CDR3 DNA sequence: TGCAGTGCTAGAGATTGGCAGGGGGTCACTGAAGCTTTCTTT. Residues: CSARDWQGVTEAFF.

This chain links TRBV10-1 with TRBJ2-7; 9 bases fit TRBD1. CDR1 and CDR2 (germline): WNHNN, SYGVQD (reference sequence). V lost 4 bases to trimming and J lost 3 bases; unmatched junction nucleotides: 4. CDR3 length equals 14 residues. This chain's CDR3 is CASSADRGIYEQYF. DNA for the CDR3: TGCGCCAGCAGTGCGGACAGGGGTATCTACGAGCAGTACTTC.

This clonotype was seen at least ten times. CDR3 bases: TGTGCCAGCAGTTTAAAACTCCTTAACTATGGCTACACCTTC. Encoded protein: CASSLKLLNYGYTF. V gene TRBV12-3 or TRBV12-4 combines with J gene TRBJ1-2; D is ambiguous. The CDR3 is made up of 14 amino acids. V was cut by 2 bases and J by 1 base, with 8 bases left in between.

This clonotype has at least ten counts. V and J are TRBV6-2 or TRBV6-3 and TRBJ2-1; TRBD2 matches at 16 bases. The CDR3 extends over 16 amino acids. Germline loops: CDR1 MNHEY, CDR2 SVGEGT. Trimming cost V 2 bases and J 10 bases; bases outside gene matches: 5. The CDR3 protein is CASSYQGLAGGREQFF. In nucleotides, the CDR3 is TGTGCCAGCAGTTACCAGGGACTAGCGGGGGGGCGCGAGCAGTTCTTC.

Ten or more counts support this clonotype. V usage is TRBV20-1 and J usage is TRBJ1-4; 8 nucleotides line up with TRBD1. Germline CDR1 and CDR2: DFQATT and SNEGSKA (reference sequence). This CDR3 contains 13 residues. J was trimmed by 6 bases and V by 5 bases; bases with no gene match: 5. CDR3 loop: CSAQQGVDEKLFF. The DNA for the CDR3 is TGCAGTGCTCAACAGGGGGTTGATGAAAAACTGTTTTTT.

This clonotype was observed at least ten times. V is TRBV20-1 and J is TRBJ1-4, with D uncertain. Between the trimmed V and J ends, which lost 0 bases and 7 bases, there was a span of 3 bases. In germline, CDR1 is DFQATT, CDR2 SNEGSKA (reference sequence). The CDR3 consists of 11 residues. CDR3 nucleotide sequence: TGCAGTGCTAGAGAGCTTGAAAAACTGTTTTTT. Translating gives CSARELEKLFF.

Ten or more counts support this clonotype. The rearrangement joins TRBV19 to TRBJ2-3, with a weak D call TRBD2 (6 bases). V was trimmed by 3 bases and J by 0 bases, leaving 7 bases between them. The CDR3 spans 14 residues. Germline V gene sequence: CDR1 LNHDA, CDR2 SQIVND (reference sequence). The CDR3 bases are TGTGCCAGTAGTATCGGGAGTAGCACAGATACGCAGTATTTT. This translates into CASSIGSSTDTQYF.

The chain links TRBV4-2 to TRBJ2-7, with D uncertain. CDR3 length: 15 residues. Trimming removed 0 bases from V and 3 bases from J, with 12 bases in between. The germline V gene has CDR1 LGHNA and CDR2 YNFKEQ. Here the CDR3 DNA reads TGTGCCAGCAGCCAAGACGGCAGACCCTTCTACGAGCAGTACTTC. It specifies CASSQDGRPFYEQYF.

This clonotype was seen at least ten times. This rearrangement joins TRBV7-2 to TRBJ1-1; D might be TRBD1 (6 bases). The CDR3 is 16 amino acids. V lost 5 bases and J lost 0, with 16 bases in between. From germline, CDR1 is SGHTA and CDR2 FQGNSA. DNA of the CDR3: TGTGCCAGCAGCGTTCGACAGGATCGGGTGAACACTGAAGCTTTCTTT. Protein product: CASSVRQDRVNTEAFF.

This clonotype was recorded at least ten times. The CDR3 DNA is TGCAGTGCTACGGGCAGGTTCACAGATACGCAGTATTTT. Its protein is CSATGRFTDTQYF. The V gene is TRBV20-1, the J gene TRBJ2-3; D is unclear. The length of the CDR3 is 13 residues. The V and J ends lost 4 bases and 2 bases respectively, with 10 bases between them. Germline V CDR1 and CDR2: DFQATT, SNEGSKA (reference sequence).

The rearrangement links TRBV12-5 to TRBJ2-1; perhaps TRBD2 as D (5 bases). CDR3 length equals 16 residues. Per the germline V gene, CDR1 is LGHNT and CDR2 is FRNRAP. V lost 0 bases, J lost 5 bases, and 14 bases lay in between. In nucleotides, the CDR3 is TGTGCTAGTGGTTTGGTACTCGGCGGGCCCCACAATGAGCAGTTCTTC. Translated: CASGLVLGGPHNEQFF. Full variable domain (rest looked up from reference TRBV12-5 and TRBJ2-1): DARVTQTPRHKVTEMGQEVTMRCQPILGHNTVFWYRQTMMQGLELLAYFRNRAPLDDSGMPKDRFSAEMPDATLATLKIQPSEPRDSAVYFCASGLVLGGPHNEQFFGPGTRLTVL.

A few counts support this clonotype. The genes are TRBV4-2 and TRBJ1-1; D ambiguous. Germline V lookup: CDR1 LGHNA, CDR2 YNFKEQ. The length of the CDR3 is 16 residues. V lost 1 base and J 4 bases, leaving 16 bases between the germline ends. This CDR3 reads CASSQVGVDSGTEAFF. In nucleotides, the CDR3 is TGTGCCAGCAGCCAAGTTGGGGTAGACTCTGGCACTGAAGCTTTCTTT.

V is TRBV5-1 and J is TRBJ2-5, with D perhaps matching TRBD1 (5 bases). The CDR3 consists of 15 residues. The germline V gene has CDR1 SGHRS and CDR2 YFSETQ. Trimming took 5 bases from V and 4 from J, leaving 18 bases between them. The CDR3 region has the DNA TGCGCCAGCAGGTCGACAAGGGGCTGGGGAGAGACCCAGTACTTC. Amino acid sequence: CASRSTRGWGETQYF.

This clonotype showed up just a few times. This is likely an artifact of a read error, given a far larger clone one base away. J is TRBJ1-1 and V is TRBV11-3; maybe TRBD2 (5 bases). Gene TRBJ2-3 matches the end of the DNA better, so the J call may be wrong. The CDR3 spans 11 residues. CDR1 and CDR2 (germline): SGHNT, YENEEA. The CDR3 bases are TGTACCAGCAGCCCCCGGGGTGCGCAGTATTTT. Amino acids: CTSSPRGAQYF.

This clonotype came up many times. V and J are TRBV28 and TRBJ2-3, with D perhaps matching TRBD1 or TRBD2 (6 bases each). V lost 6 bases to trimming and J lost 1 base, with 17 bases between them. Germline V gene lookup returns CDR1 MDHEN and CDR2 SYDVKM. The CDR3 totals 16 residues. DNA of the CDR3: TGTGCCAGCAGCTTAGGGGGACTCACGGGCACAGATACGCAGTATTTT. This encodes CASSLGGLTGTDTQYF.